What follows describes a single T cell receptor (beta chain). The CDR3 runs to 15 residues. V gave up 3 bases and J gave up 3 bases, with 15 bases separating them. Germline values: CDR1 MRHNA, CDR2 SNTAGT. Documented treatment: randomized to nivolumab then ipilimumab (arm A) or the reverse (arm B). Sorted cells were live CD3+CD8+, lacking CD19 and CD56, from PBMCs. The entry originates in a study of sequential checkpoint blockade in melanoma. Overall study context: Patients were randomized 1:1 to nivolumab-then-ipilimumab or ipilimumab-then-nivolumab first-line.

The method was immunoSEQ multiplex PCR; TCRdb's version includes in-frame clones alone and lacks a portion of them. The data hold over 15,000 clones, with around three fifths observed a single time. The chain has TRBV6-4 and TRBJ2-7; D uncertain. The receptor was isolated from a human donor with melanoma. The sequenced sample was CD8+ T cells sorted from blood (inferred from file names), obtained from a patient given nivolumab and ipilimumab in sequence. The CDR3 bases are TGTGCCAGCAGTGATGTATTCGGAGTATGCTACGAGCAGTACTTC. This codes for CASSDVFGVCYEQYF.